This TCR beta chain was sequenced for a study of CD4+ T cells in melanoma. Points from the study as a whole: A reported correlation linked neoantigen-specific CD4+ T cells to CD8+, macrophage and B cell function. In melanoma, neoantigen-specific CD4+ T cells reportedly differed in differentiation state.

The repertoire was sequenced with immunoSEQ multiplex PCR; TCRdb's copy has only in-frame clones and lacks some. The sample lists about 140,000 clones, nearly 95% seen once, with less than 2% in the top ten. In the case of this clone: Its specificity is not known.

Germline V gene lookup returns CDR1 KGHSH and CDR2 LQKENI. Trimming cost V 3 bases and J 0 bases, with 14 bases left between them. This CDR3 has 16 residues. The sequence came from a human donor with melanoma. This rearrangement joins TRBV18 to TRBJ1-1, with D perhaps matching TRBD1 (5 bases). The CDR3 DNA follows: TGTGCCAGCTCACCCTCCGGGGGGGGGATGAACACTGAAGCTTTCTTT. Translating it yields CASSPSGGGMNTEAFF.